These 7 T cell receptor beta chains share one sample of origin, sequenced in a study of OX40 agonist ivuxolimab in advanced cancers. Only in-frame clones appear in the TCRdb table, and some are missing; sequencing was by immunoSEQ multiplex PCR. The sample includes tens of thousands of clones, about 82% seen only once; the top ten take under 25%. Sample: CD4+ or CD8+ T cells sorted from blood, taken in a trial of the OX40 agonist ivuxolimab. The receptors here all came from an adult with an advanced solid tumor such as melanoma, head and neck, liver or kidney cancer.

The CDR3 DNA sequence: TGTGCCAGCAGTTTTAGTGGACTAGCGGGGGGCCCCATCACAGATACGCAGTATTTT. This encodes CASSFSGLAGGPITDTQYF. The chain couples TRBV27 to TRBJ2-3; 14 bases map to TRBD2. Germline V gene lookup returns CDR1 MNHEY and CDR2 SMNVEV (reference sequence). V shed 3 bases, J shed 2 bases, and the junction held 10 bases outside the gene matches. The CDR3 runs 19 residues.

The chain carries TRBV23-1 and TRBJ2-7; no definite D call. TRBV23-1 falls under the ORF class, with uncertain function. Trimming cost V 7 bases and J 6 bases, with 10 bases left between them. This CDR3 contains 11 residues. The chain's CDR3 is CASTHKGEQYF. The CDR3 coding sequence is TGCGCCAGCACCCACAAGGGCGAGCAGTACTTC.

V gene TRBV4-3 combines with J gene TRBJ2-2, with unresolved D. Germline-derived CDR1 and CDR2 are LGHNA and YSLEER. This CDR3 has 15 amino acids. The V and J ends lost 0 bases and 5 bases respectively, with 10 bases between them. CDR3 in amino acids: CASSQDRSQTGELFF. The CDR3 nucleotides read TGCGCCAGCAGCCAAGATAGAAGTCAGACCGGGGAGCTGTTTTTT.

The chain couples TRBV7-9 to TRBJ2-7, with D perhaps given as TRBD1 or TRBD2 (5 bases each). The V and J ends lost 1 base and 6 bases respectively, with 13 bases between them. CDR3 length: 14 residues. CDR1 and CDR2 (germline): SEHNR, FQNEAQ (reference sequence). The DNA of the CDR3 is TGTGCCAGCAGCTTAGGGGTGGGGGTCTCCGAGCAGTACTTC. Translation: CASSLGVGVSEQYF.

This clone has only a few counts. The chain couples TRBV6-5 to TRBJ1-5; D might be TRBD1 (5 bases). CDR3 length: 14 amino acids. Germline CDR1 is MNHEY and CDR2 is SVGAGI. Trimming cost V 5 bases and J 1 base, with 9 bases left between them. As DNA, the CDR3 is TGTGCCAGCAGTGGGACTGGGAGCAATCAGCCCCAGCATTTT. It is translated as CASSGTGSNQPQHF.

The CDR3 loop reads CASSSPVSSYEQYF. In DNA, the CDR3 is TGCGCCAGCAGCTCCCCGGTCAGTTCCTACGAGCAGTACTTC. The chain is built from TRBV5-1 and TRBJ2-7; the D is unclear. Germline CDR1 is SGHRS and CDR2 is YFSETQ. This CDR3 is 14 amino acids long. V lost 3 bases to trimming and J lost 1 base, with 11 bases between them.

This clone was recorded a few times. The gene calls are TRBV27 and TRBJ1-2, with TRBD1 matching 7 bases. Germline CDR1 is MNHEY and CDR2 is SMNVEV (reference sequence). The CDR3 is made up of 13 amino acids. J lost 3 bases, V lost 6 bases, and 4 bases had no gene match. The CDR3 region has the DNA TGTGCCAGCAGCGGGGACAGAGACTATGGCTACACCTTC. Residues: CASSGDRDYGYTF.